The subject of this entry is one T cell receptor (beta chain). A second PCR of 7 to 11 cycles used a sample-barcoded 5' primer and a J-beta primer mix. MiXCR, applied by TCRdb to the 5' RACE reads, yields one record per CDR3 protein. The sample lists about 1.4 million distinct CDR3 sequences; approximately 59% were seen once. This record belongs to a study of blood T cells in healthy people across ages. The V and J ends lost 7 bases and 9 bases, in that order; junction bases with no gene match: 8. The CDR3 has 14 amino acids. Germline CDR1 reads MGHRA; CDR2 reads YSYEKL. The clonotype comes from a man aged 18 to 30 in good health. The chain is built from TRBV4-1 and TRBJ2-1; 11 bases fit TRBD2. Input material: blood. The CDR3 spells CASNLAGGFSEQFF. CDR3 in DNA: TGCGCCAGCAACCTAGCGGGGGGTTTCAGTGAGCAGTTCTTC.